One and the same sample provided the 24 T cell receptor beta chains below, sequenced in a study of T cells in Graves' hyperthyroidism and ophthalmopathy. Amplification yielded TCR beta CDR3 regions, with RNA transcripts as the source. TCR CDR3 underwent first-round RT-PCR with the HTBI primer set. In TCRdb, the multiplex PCR reads were re-called with MiXCR into one record per CDR3 protein. The sample shows 600,000 or so distinct CDR3 sequences, 40% to 55% of them seen only once. The material sequenced was peripheral blood or thyroid tissue (not recorded which). The receptors come from a woman between 18 and 30 years old with Graves' hyperthyroidism.

On this clonotype itself: No conserved phenylalanine or tryptophan ends this CDR3, so it is likely a read error. The V and J genes are TRBV12-3 or TRBV12-4 and TRBJ1-1; tentatively, D is TRBD1 (6 bases). V lost 2 bases to trimming and J lost 8 bases, with 9 bases between them. The CDR3 runs to 12 residues. CDR3 in amino acids: CASSLRGTEAFL. The CDR3 DNA reads TGTGCCAGCAGTTTAAGGGGGACCGAAGCTTTCCTT.

This sequence joins TRBV7-8 and TRBJ2-2, with TRBD2 matching 7 bases. Germline-derived CDR1 and CDR2 are SGHVS and FQNEAQ. Unmatched junction bases numbered 12, after V lost 8 bases and J lost 6 bases. The CDR3 is made up of 15 amino acids. The CDR3 protein is CASALREGLAGELFF. CDR3 DNA: TGTGCCAGCGCCCTGAGGGAGGGCTTGGCCGGGGAGCTGTTTTTT. Looking up the rest from reference TRBV7-8 and TRBJ2-2 gives the full variable domain: GAGVSQSPRYKVAKRGQDVALRCDPISGHVSLFWYQQALGQGPEFLTYFQNEAQLDKSGLPSDRFFAERPEGSVSTLKIQRTQQEDSAVYLCASALREGLAGELFFGEGSRLTVL.

This clonotype was picked up a small number of times. The chain links TRBV7-9 to TRBJ2-7; TRBD2 aligns across 13 bases. Looked up from germline, CDR1 is SEHNR and CDR2 is FQNEAQ (reference sequence). V dropped 9 bases and J dropped 6; count of bases not matched to a gene: 8. The CDR3 is made up of 14 amino acids. CDR3 region: CASSTRTSGSEQYF. The CDR3 DNA is TGTGCCAGTAGTACCCGGACTAGCGGGAGCGAGCAGTACTTC.

This clonotype has just one count. A much larger clone is a single base away; this may be a read error. The genes are TRBV29-1 and TRBJ2-2; perhaps TRBD2 as D (6 bases). Germline lookup yields CDR1 SQVTM and CDR2 ANQGSEA. With 4 bases removed from V and 5 bases from J, the gap between germline ends came to 14 bases. The CDR3 is made up of 14 amino acids. The CDR3 spells CSVGHQEGTGELFF. CDR3 sequence (DNA): TGCAGCGTTGGTCATCAGGAGGGTACCGGGGAGCTGTTTTTT.

The chain has TRBV7-9 and TRBJ1-6; TRBD1 is a possible D gene (5 bases). The CDR3 extends over 13 amino acids. Between the trimmed V and J ends, which lost 7 bases and 8 bases, there was a span of 12 bases. The germline V gene encodes CDR1 SEHNR and CDR2 FQNEAQ (reference sequence). In nucleotides, the CDR3 is TGTGCCAGCACCCCCAGAGGGGATTCACCCCTCCACTTT. Protein product: CASTPRGDSPLHF.

Regarding this clonotype: Just one base apart from a much larger clone, this may be a read error. This chain uses TRBV7-4 with TRBJ1-3, with no clear D. The CDR3 totals 14 residues. CDR1 and CDR2 (germline): SGHVT, SQSDAQ. As DNA, the CDR3 is TGTGCCAGCAGCTTCCCGGGTGGCGGAAGCACCATATATTTT. The encoded protein is CASSFPGGGSTIYF.

The chain uses TRBV11-2 and TRBJ2-6, with D possibly being TRBD1 or TRBD2 (5 bases each). Germline assignment: CDR1 SGHAT and CDR2 FQNNGV. V was cut by 8 bases and J by 0 bases, with 17 bases left in between. The CDR3 runs to 17 residues. CDR3 sequence (DNA): TGTGCCAGCCCGGGACCCCTCGGCATCTCTGGGGCCAACGTCCTGACTTTC. This codes for CASPGPLGISGANVLTF.

The chain uses TRBV11-2 and TRBJ1-2; 7 bases are a match to TRBD1. The CDR3 runs 14 residues. Trimming cost V 5 bases and J 6 bases; bases outside gene matches: 9. Germline values: CDR1 SGHAT, CDR2 FQNNGV. The CDR3 nucleotides read TGTGCCAGCAGCCCCGGGAGGGGGCTCGATGGCTACACCTTC. This codes for CASSPGRGLDGYTF. The whole variable domain, filled in from reference TRBV11-2 and TRBJ1-2, reads EAGVAQSPRYKIIEKRQSVAFWCNPISGHATLYWYQQILGQGPKLLIQFQNNGVVDDSQLPKDRFSAERLKGVDSTLKIQPAKLEDSAVYLCASSPGRGLDGYTFGSGTRLTVV.

The chain is built from TRBV12-3 or TRBV12-4 and TRBJ2-5; D remains ambiguous. CDR3 length: 12 amino acids. The V end lost 3 bases, the J end lost 6 bases, and 8 bases lay between the germline ends. The CDR3 spells CASSFATKTQYF. In nucleotides, the CDR3 is TGTGCCAGCAGTTTTGCGACGAAGACCCAGTACTTC.

The chain uses TRBV10-3 and TRBJ1-2, with D unclear. Germline lookup yields CDR1 ENHRY and CDR2 SYGVKD. V lost 5 bases and J lost 8, with 9 bases in between. The CDR3 runs 11 residues. CDR3 in DNA: TGTGCCATCAGTAACCCGGGCGGCTACACCTTC. This encodes CAISNPGGYTF.

The chain links TRBV7-3 to TRBJ2-2; TRBD1 matches at 8 bases. Trimming cost V 4 bases and J 6 bases; bases outside gene matches: 10. In germline, CDR1 is SGHTA, CDR2 FQGTGA. The CDR3 consists of 16 residues. The CDR3 sequence is CASSSPGQGAPGELFF. CDR3 sequence (DNA): TGTGCCAGCAGCTCCCCCGGGCAGGGGGCGCCCGGGGAGCTGTTTTTT.

Only a few counts were recorded for this clonotype. This chain connects TRBV10-3 to TRBJ2-7, with 8 bases fitting TRBD2. V shed 10 bases, J shed 2 bases, and the junction held 7 bases outside the gene matches. This CDR3 comprises 13 residues. Germline assignment: CDR1 ENHRY and CDR2 SYGVKD. The DNA for the CDR3 is TGTGCCAGCAGAATAGCGGGGCCCTACGAGCAGTACTTC. It translates to CASRIAGPYEQYF.

This clonotype was counted only a few times. The chain joins TRBV7-9 to TRBJ1-5; TRBD1 is a possible D gene (5 bases). The length of the CDR3 is 15 residues. V lost 5 bases and J lost 6, with 17 bases in between. Germline CDR1 SEHNR, CDR2 FQNEAQ (reference sequence). CDR3 residues: CASSTTTGWVQPQHF. In DNA, the CDR3 is TGTGCCAGCAGCACCACTACAGGATGGGTTCAGCCCCAGCATTTT.

The rearrangement joins TRBV9 to TRBJ1-2; 7 bases fit TRBD1. The CDR3 is made up of 13 amino acids. V shed 8 bases and J 2 bases; nucleotides not matched to a gene: 6. Germline CDR1 is SGDLS and CDR2 is YYNGEE. The CDR3 DNA is TGTGCCAGGAGACAGGGAGGGAACTATGGCTACACCTTC. Residues: CARRQGGNYGYTF.

V gene TRBV5-1 combines with J gene TRBJ2-2, with D unclear. The length of the CDR3 is 14 residues. From germline, CDR1 is SGHRS and CDR2 YFSETQ. With 0 bases removed from V and 7 bases from J, the gap between germline ends came to 10 bases. CDR3: CASSLVQEIGELFF. Here the CDR3 DNA reads TGCGCCAGCAGCTTGGTTCAGGAGATCGGGGAGCTGTTTTTT.

This clonotype was picked up a small number of times. This chain links TRBV7-2 with TRBJ1-6; TRBD1 agrees at 8 bases. V gave up 10 bases and J gave up 12 bases; unmatched junction bases: 11. The length of the CDR3 is 13 residues. In germline, CDR1 is SGHTA, CDR2 FQGNSA. The CDR3, as DNA: TGTGCCATCAGAATGACAGGGGAGGAACCCCTCCACTTT. Its translation is CAIRMTGEEPLHF.

The chain uses TRBV7-6 and TRBJ2-7; D may match TRBD1 or TRBD2 (5 bases each). This CDR3 region has 15 residues. Trimming removed 5 bases at V and 5 bases at J, with 19 bases between. Germline V gene sequence: CDR1 SGHVS, CDR2 FNYEAQ. The CDR3: CASSQDRTRGDEQYF. CDR3 sequence (DNA): TGTGCCAGCAGCCAAGATCGTACTAGAGGGGACGAGCAGTACTTC.

For this clonotype: Here the CDR3 omits its conserved ending phenylalanine or tryptophan, so a read error is the likely source. No DNA is shown, since the ends of the CDR3 on it are uncertain; the CDR3 is the one TCRdb lists. The chain recombines TRBV20-1 with TRBJ1-6. Germline CDR1 reads DFQATT; CDR2 reads SNEGSKA (reference sequence). The CDR3 spans 14 amino acids, including both terminal residues. The CDR3 sequence is CSARDRGGNSPLQS.

At least ten counts were recorded for this clonotype. The CDR3 is CASSAGGTIYF. The CDR3 coding sequence is TGTGCCAGCAGCGCCGGGGGCACCATATATTTT. The chain links TRBV11-3 to TRBJ1-3, with D tentatively TRBD1 (5 bases). Trimming cost V 5 bases and J 9 bases, with 8 bases left between them. This CDR3 contains 11 residues. Germline CDR1 SGHNT, CDR2 YENEEA.

The CDR3 reads CATRSGTGGKLFF. The CDR3 coding sequence is TGTGCCACCCGTTCCGGGACAGGGGGAAAACTGTTTTTT. V and J are TRBV24-1 and TRBJ1-4, with 11 bases lining up with TRBD1. The CDR3 is made up of 13 amino acids. V gave up 9 bases and J gave up 10 bases; unmatched junction bases: 6. CDR1 is KGHDR, CDR2 SFDVKD, per germline.

Concerning this clonotype itself: With a much larger clone just one base away, this may be a read error. This rearrangement joins TRBV2 to TRBJ2-5; D might be TRBD1 (6 bases). CDR1 SNHLY and CDR2 FYNNEI come from the germline V gene. The CDR3 sequence is 13 residues long. Written as DNA, the CDR3 is TGTGCCAGCAGTGATAACAGGGTCGAGACCCGGTACTTC. Translated, it gives CASSDNRVETRYF.

This clonotype has ten or more counts. This sequence joins TRBV7-2 and TRBJ1-2; D is ambiguous. V lost 4 bases and J 4 bases, leaving 10 bases between the germline ends. The CDR3 has 13 amino acids. Germline V CDR1 and CDR2: SGHTA, FQGNSA. The CDR3 bases are TGTGCCAGCAGCTCGTTCGGGTCCTATGGCTACACCTTC. Translated, it gives CASSSFGSYGYTF.

The chain has TRBV9 and TRBJ1-4, with 7 bases fitting TRBD1. V lost 0 bases, J lost 6 bases, and 8 bases stayed unmatched. CDR3 length: 16 residues. Per the germline V gene, CDR1 is SGDLS and CDR2 is YYNGEE. The CDR3 is CASSVGTGVMDEKLFF. The DNA for the CDR3 is TGTGCCAGCAGCGTAGGGACAGGAGTGATGGATGAAAAACTGTTTTTT.

This clonotype was counted once. This likely comes from a read error, as the CDR3 has no conserved phenylalanine or tryptophan at its end. The rearrangement links TRBV7-9 to TRBJ2-5; no clear D. With 3 bases removed from V and 5 bases from J, the gap between germline ends came to 7 bases. CDR1 SEHNR and CDR2 FQNEAQ come from the germline V gene (reference sequence). The CDR3 length is 12 residues. Here the CDR3 DNA reads TGTGCCAGCAGCTTGGCTGGCGAGACCCAGTACCTC. This sequence encodes CASSLAGETQYL.